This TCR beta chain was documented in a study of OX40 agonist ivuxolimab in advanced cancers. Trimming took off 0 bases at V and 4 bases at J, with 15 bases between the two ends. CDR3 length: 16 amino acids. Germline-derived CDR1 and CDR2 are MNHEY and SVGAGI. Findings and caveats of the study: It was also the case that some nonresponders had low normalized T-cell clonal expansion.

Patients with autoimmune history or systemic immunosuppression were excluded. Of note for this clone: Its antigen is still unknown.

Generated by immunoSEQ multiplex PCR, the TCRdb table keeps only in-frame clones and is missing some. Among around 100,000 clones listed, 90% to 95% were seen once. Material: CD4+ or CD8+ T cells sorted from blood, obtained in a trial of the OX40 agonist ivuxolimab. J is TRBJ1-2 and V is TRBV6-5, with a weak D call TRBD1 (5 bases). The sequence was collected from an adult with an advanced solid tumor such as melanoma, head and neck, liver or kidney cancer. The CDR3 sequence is CASSYSIFGGGYGYTF. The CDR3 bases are TGTGCCAGCAGTTACTCGATTTTTGGGGGTGGCTATGGCTACACCTTC.